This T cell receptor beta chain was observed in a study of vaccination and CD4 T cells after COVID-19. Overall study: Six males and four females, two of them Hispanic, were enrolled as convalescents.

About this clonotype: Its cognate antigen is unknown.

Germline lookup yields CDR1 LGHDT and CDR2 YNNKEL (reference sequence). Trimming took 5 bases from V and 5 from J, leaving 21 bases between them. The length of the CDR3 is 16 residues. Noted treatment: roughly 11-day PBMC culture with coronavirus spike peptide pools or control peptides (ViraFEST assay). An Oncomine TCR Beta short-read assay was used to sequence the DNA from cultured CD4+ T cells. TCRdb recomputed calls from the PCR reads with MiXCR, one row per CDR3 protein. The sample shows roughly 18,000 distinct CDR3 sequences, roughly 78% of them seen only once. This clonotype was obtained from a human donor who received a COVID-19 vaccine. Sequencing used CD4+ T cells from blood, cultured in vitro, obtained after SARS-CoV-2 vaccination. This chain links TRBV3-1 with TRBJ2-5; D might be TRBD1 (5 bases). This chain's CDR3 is CASSDSPTGPGETQYF. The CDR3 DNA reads TGTGCCAGCAGCGATTCTCCCACAGGTCCTGGGGAGACCCAGTACTTC.